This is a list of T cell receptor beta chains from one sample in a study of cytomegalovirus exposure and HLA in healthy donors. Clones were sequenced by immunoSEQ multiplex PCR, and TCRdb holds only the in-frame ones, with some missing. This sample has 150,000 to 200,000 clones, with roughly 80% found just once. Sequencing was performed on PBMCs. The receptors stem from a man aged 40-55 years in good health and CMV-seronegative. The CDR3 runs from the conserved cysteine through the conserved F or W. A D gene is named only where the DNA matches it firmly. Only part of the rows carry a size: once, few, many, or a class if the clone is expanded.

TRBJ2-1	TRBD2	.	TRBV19	CASSIGGSIYNEQFF	TGTGCCAGTAGTATAGGCGGGAGTATCTACAATGAGCAGTTCTTC
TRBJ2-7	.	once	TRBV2	CASSGQGYYEQYF	TGTGCCAGCAGTGGGCAGGGCTACTACGAGCAGTACTTC
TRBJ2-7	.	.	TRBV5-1	CASSFTGPYEQYF	TGCGCCAGCAGCTTTACAGGCCCCTACGAGCAGTACTTC
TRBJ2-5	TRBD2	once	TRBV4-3	CASSQDGLAVQETQYF	TGCGCCAGCAGCCAAGATGGGCTAGCGGTACAAGAGACCCAGTACTTC
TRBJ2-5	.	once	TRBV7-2	CASSTPGTQYF	TGTGCCAGCAGCACCCCAGGGACCCAGTACTTC
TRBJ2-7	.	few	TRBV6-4	CASSDSGGAEQYF	TGTGCCAGCAGTGACTCGGGGGGGGCCGAGCAGTACTTC
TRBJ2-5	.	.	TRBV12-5	CASGLGRVEETQYF	TGTGCTAGTGGTTTGGGCAGGGTAGAAGAGACCCAGTACTTC
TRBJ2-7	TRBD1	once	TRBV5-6	CASIGTGQGLGEQYF	TGTGCCAGCATCGGGACGGGACAGGGGTTAGGAGAGCAGTACTTC
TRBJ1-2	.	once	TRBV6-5	CASSLGGAGNYGYTF	TGTGCCAGCAGCCTAGGGGGTGCAGGAAACTATGGCTACACCTTC
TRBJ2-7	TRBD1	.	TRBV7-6	CASSSGQGPYEQYF	TGTGCCAGCAGCTCCGGACAGGGTCCCTACGAGCAGTACTTC
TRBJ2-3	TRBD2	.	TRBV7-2	CASGSGTRGDTQYF	TGTGCCAGCGGTTCGGGGACTAGGGGAGATACGCAGTATTTT
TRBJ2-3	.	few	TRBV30	CAWSGRRRGTDTQYF	TGTGCCTGGAGTGGGCGGAGGAGGGGCACAGATACGCAGTATTTT
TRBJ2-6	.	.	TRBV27	CASSGWSSGANVLTF	TGTGCCAGCAGCGGATGGAGCTCTGGGGCCAACGTCCTGACTTTC
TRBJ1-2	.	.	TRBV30	CAWSPTGANYGYTF	TGTGCCTGGAGTCCGACAGGAGCTAACTATGGCTACACCTTC
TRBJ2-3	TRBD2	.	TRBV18	CASSPTSGTPDTQYF	TGTGCCAGCTCACCTACTAGCGGGACCCCAGATACGCAGTATTTT
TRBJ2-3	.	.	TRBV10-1	CASSDEGGLSDTQYF	TGCGCCAGCAGTGACGAGGGAGGACTTTCTGATACGCAGTATTTT
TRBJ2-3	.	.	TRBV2	CASKAESTDTQYF	TGTGCCAGCAAGGCGGAGAGCACAGATACGCAGTATTTT
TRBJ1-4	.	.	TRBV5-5	CASSLGGQEKLFF	TGTGCCAGCAGCTTGGGCGGACAGGAAAAACTGTTTTTT